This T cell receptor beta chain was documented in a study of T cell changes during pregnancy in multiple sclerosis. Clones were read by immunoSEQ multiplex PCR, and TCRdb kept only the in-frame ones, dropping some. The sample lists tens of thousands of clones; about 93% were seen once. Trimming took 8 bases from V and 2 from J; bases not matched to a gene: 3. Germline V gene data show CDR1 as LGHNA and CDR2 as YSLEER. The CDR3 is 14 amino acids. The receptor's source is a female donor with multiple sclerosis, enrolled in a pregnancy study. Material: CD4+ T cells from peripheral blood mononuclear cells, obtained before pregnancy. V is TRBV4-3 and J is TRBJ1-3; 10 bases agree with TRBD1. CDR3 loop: CASGGQGAGNTIYF. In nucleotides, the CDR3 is TGCGCCAGCGGAGGACAGGGGGCTGGAAACACCATATATTTT.